This note documents a single T cell receptor beta chain sequence. CDR3 length: 13 residues. Per germline, CDR1 MGHRA and CDR2 YSYEKL. V lost 4 bases to trimming and J lost 4 bases; unmatched junction nucleotides: 3. Researchers ran the PCR with 60 Vbeta and 13 Jbeta primers. Only in-frame clones appear in the TCRdb table, and some are missing; sequencing was by immunoSEQ multiplex PCR. The sample carries nearly 70,000 clones, roughly 68% recorded once. This entry comes from a study of cytomegalovirus exposure and HLA in healthy donors. Background on the study: Membership in the Caucasian-associated ancestry cluster was found for 81% of nearly 400 genotyped donors.

This chain joins TRBV4-1 and TRBJ2-5, with 7 positions matching TRBD1. Sequenced material: PBMCs. The clonotype was recovered from a woman aged 55-69 years in good health and CMV-seropositive. CDR3 sequence reads: CASSPRQGETQYF. The CDR3 DNA reads as TGCGCCAGCAGCCCACGACAGGGAGAGACCCAGTACTTC.